These T cell receptor beta chains were read from a single sample in a study of cytomegalovirus exposure and HLA in healthy donors. Libraries were prepared by immunoSEQ multiplex PCR; TCRdb keeps only in-frame clonotypes and omits some of them. The table has approximately 170,000 clones, approximately 80% seen once; the top ten hold around 1.3%. Sequencing input: PBMCs. The receptors come from a boy between 2 and 10 years old in good health and CMV-seronegative. Both conserved end residues are part of each CDR3.

v_gene	j_gene	len	CDR3aa
TRBV5-1	TRBJ2-7	14	CASSRSRHLYEQYF
TRBV7-6	TRBJ2-7	14	CASSFSANYYEQYF
TRBV28	TRBJ1-5	15	CASSPDRGPGQPQHF
TRBV6-4	TRBJ2-1	14	CASRGPGGYNEQFF
TRBV5-1	TRBJ2-3	11	CASIGADTQYF
TRBV27	TRBJ2-2	20	CASSFRSGGVHPGNTGELFF
TRBV2	TRBJ1-2	19	CASSDVLWSPGGGREGYTF
TRBV5-8	TRBJ1-5	16	CASSTLAGGFNQPQHF
TRBV7-9	TRBJ2-1	12	CASSLEAGGQFF
TRBV19	TRBJ2-5	14	CASSPGQGVMTQYF
TRBV4-3	TRBJ2-1	14	CASSGRGAHNEQFF
TRBV7-2	TRBJ2-1	17	CASSPGSGIGLDNEQFF
TRBV19	TRBJ1-5	16	CASSIQRQGRIQPQHF
TRBV5-1	TRBJ2-1	15	CASSLTAGVVNEQFF
TRBV30	TRBJ2-7	12	CAWSGTGGKQYF
TRBV30	TRBJ1-2	14	CAWDGTGLGYGYTF
TRBV27	TRBJ2-1	15	CASKWLAGERNEQFF
TRBV30	TRBJ1-1	11	CAWNRGQEAFF
TRBV28	TRBJ2-2	16	CASSSHSGGATGELFF
TRBV30	TRBJ2-3	14	CAWAGAGATDTQYF
TRBV11-2	TRBJ2-5	16	CASSLGAGTGGYEQYF
TRBV4-1	TRBJ1-6	16	CASSQDHGTGYSPLHF